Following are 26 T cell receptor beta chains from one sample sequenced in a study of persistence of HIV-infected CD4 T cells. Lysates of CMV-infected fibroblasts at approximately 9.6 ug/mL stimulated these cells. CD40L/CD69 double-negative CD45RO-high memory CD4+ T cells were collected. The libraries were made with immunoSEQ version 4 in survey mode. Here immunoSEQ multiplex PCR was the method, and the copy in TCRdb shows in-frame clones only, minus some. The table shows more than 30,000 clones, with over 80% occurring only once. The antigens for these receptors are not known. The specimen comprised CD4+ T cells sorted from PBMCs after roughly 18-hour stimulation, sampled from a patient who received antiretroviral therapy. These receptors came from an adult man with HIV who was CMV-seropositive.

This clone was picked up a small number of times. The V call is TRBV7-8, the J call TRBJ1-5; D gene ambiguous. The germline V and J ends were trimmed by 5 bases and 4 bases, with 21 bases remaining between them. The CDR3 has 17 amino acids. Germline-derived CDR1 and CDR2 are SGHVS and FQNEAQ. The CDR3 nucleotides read TGTGCCAGCAGCCTCTCTCGGGGAGGGAGTGGGAATCAGCCCCAGCATTTT. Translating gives CASSLSRGGSGNQPQHF.

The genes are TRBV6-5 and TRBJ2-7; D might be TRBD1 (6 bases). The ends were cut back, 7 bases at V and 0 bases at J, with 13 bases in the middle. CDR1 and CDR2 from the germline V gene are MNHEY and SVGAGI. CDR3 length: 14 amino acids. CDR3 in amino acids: CASTRTVSSYEQYF. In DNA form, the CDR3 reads TGTGCCAGCACCAGGACAGTTAGCTCCTACGAGCAGTACTTC.

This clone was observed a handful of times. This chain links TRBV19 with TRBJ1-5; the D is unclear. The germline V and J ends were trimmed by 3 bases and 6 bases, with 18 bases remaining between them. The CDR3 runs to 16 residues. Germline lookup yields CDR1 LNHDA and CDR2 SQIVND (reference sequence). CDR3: CASSMQRGITGQPQHF. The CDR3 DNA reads TGTGCCAGTAGTATGCAACGGGGAATTACGGGTCAGCCCCAGCATTTT.

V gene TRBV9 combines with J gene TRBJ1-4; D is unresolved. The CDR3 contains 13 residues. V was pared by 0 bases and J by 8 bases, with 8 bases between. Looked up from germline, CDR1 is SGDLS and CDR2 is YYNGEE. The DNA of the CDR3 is TGTGCCAGCAGCGTAGGAGTTAAAGAAAAACTGTTTTTT. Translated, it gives CASSVGVKEKLFF.

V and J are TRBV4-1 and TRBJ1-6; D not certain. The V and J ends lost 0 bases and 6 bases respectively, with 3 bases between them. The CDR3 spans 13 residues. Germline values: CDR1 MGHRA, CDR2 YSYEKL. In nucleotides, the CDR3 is TGCGCCAGCAGCCAAGAGACTAATTCACCCCTCCACTTT. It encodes CASSQETNSPLHF.

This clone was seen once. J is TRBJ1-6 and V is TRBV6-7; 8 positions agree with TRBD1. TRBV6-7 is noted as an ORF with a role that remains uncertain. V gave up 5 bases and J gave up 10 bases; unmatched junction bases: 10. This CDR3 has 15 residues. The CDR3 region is CASSPGQGWRSPLHF. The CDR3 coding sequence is TGTGCCAGCAGTCCAGGACAGGGTTGGCGGTCACCCCTCCACTTT.

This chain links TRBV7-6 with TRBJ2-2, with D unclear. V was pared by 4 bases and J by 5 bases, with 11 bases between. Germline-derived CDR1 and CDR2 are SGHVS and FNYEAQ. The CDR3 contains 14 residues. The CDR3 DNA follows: TGTGCCAGCAGCTCGGGTCTTCAAACCGGGGAGCTGTTTTTT. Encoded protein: CASSSGLQTGELFF.

CDR3 in DNA: TGTGCCAGCAGATATCAAACCTGGGACAGGGGGAGAGCTGAAGCTTTCTTT. This gives the protein CASRYQTWDRGRAEAFF. V is TRBV2 and J is TRBJ1-1; 11 bases fit TRBD1. Germline V gene data show CDR1 as SNHLY and CDR2 as FYNNEI. V trimming: 6 bases; J trimming: 6 bases; junction bases outside the gene matches: 15. The CDR3 length is 17 residues.

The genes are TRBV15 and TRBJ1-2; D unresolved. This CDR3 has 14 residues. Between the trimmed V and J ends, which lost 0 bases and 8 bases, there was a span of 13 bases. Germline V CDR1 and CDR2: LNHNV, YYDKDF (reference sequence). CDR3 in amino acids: CATSRDSEVRGYTF. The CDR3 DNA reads TGTGCCACCAGCAGAGATTCAGAGGTGAGAGGCTACACCTTC. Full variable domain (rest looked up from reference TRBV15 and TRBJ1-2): DAMVIQNPRYQVTQFGKPVTLSCSQTLNHNVMYWYQQKSSQAPKLLFHYYDKDFNNEADTPDNFQSRRPNTSFCFLDIRSPGLGDTAMYLCATSRDSEVRGYTFGSGTRLTVV.

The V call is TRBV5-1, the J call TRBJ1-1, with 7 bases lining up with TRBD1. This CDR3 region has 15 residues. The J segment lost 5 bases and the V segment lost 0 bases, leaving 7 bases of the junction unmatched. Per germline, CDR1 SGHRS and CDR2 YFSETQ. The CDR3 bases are TGCGCCAGCAGCTTGGAACAGGGGAGTTTGACTGAAGCTTTCTTT. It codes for CASSLEQGSLTEAFF.

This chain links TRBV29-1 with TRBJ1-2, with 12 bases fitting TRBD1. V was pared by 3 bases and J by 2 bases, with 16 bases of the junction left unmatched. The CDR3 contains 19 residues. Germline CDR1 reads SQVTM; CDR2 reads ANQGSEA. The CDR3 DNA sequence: TGCAGCGTTGAGTTGCCCTTCGGGACAGGGGGCGCAGCAAACTATGGCTACACCTTC. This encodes CSVELPFGTGGAANYGYTF. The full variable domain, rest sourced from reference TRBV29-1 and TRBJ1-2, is SAVISQKPSRDICQRGTSLTIQCQVDSQVTMMFWYRQQPGQSLTLIATANQGSEATYESGFVIDKFPISRPNLTFSTLTVSNMSPEDSSIYLCSVELPFGTGGAANYGYTFGSGTRLTVV.

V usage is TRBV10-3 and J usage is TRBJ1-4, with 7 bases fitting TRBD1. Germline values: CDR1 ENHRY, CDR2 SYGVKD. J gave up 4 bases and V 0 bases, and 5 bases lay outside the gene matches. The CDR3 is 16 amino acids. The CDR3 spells CAISESQGRNNEKLFF. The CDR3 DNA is TGTGCCATCAGTGAGTCACAGGGGCGGAATAATGAAAAACTGTTTTTT.

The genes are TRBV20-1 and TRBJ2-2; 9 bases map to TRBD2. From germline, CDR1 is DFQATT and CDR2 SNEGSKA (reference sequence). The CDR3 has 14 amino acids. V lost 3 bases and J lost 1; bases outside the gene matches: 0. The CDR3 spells CSASSGGNTGELFF. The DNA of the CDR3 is TGCAGTGCTAGTAGCGGGGGGAACACCGGGGAGCTGTTTTTT.

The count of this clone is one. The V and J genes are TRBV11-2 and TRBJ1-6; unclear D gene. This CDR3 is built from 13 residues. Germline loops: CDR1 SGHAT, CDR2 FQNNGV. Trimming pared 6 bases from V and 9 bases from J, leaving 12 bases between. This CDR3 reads CASSLSQPSPLHF. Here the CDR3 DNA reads TGTGCCAGCAGTCTAAGCCAGCCTTCACCCCTCCACTTT. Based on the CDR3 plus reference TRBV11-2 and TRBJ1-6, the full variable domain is EAGVAQSPRYKIIEKRQSVAFWCNPISGHATLYWYQQILGQGPKLLIQFQNNGVVDDSQLPKDRFSAERLKGVDSTLKIQPAKLEDSAVYLCASSLSQPSPLHFGNGTRLTVT.

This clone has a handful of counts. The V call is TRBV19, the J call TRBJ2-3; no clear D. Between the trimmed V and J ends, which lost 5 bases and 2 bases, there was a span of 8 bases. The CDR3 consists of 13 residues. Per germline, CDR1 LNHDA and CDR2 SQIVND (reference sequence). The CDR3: CASSRVSTDTQYF. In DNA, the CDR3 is TGTGCCAGTAGTCGGGTTTCCACAGATACGCAGTATTTT.

In DNA, the CDR3 is TGTGCCAGCAGCCAAGCCTGGGAGGGGGGAAATGAGCAGTTCTTC. Protein product: CASSQAWEGGNEQFF. This rearrangement joins TRBV3-1 (or the pseudogene TRBV3-2) to TRBJ2-1, with a weak D call TRBD2 (7 bases). V lost 1 base to trimming and J lost 7 bases, with 14 bases between them. The CDR3 has 15 residues. Germline assignment: CDR1 LGHDT and CDR2 YNNKEL (reference sequence).

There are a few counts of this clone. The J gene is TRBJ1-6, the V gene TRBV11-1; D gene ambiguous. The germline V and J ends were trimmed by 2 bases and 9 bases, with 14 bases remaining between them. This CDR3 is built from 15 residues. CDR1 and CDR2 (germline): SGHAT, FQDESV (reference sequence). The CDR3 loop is CASSLSRREGSPLHF. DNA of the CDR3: TGTGCCAGCAGCTTAAGTCGGCGGGAGGGTTCACCCCTCCACTTT.

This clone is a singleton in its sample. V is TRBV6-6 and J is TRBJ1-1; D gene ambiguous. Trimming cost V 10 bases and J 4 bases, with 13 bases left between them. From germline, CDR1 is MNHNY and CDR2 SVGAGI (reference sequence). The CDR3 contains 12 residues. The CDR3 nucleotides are TGTGCCACCACATCGGGTGGCACTGAAGCTTTCTTT. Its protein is CATTSGGTEAFF.

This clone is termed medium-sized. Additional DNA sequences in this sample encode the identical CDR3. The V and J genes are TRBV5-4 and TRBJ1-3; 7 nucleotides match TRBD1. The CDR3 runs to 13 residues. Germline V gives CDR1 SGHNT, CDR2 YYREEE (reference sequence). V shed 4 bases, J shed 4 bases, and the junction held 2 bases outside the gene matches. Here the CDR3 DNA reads TGTGCCAGCAGCCGGGACAGCGGAAACACCATATATTTT. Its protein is CASSRDSGNTIYF.

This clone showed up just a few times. CDR3 in DNA: TGTGCCAGCTCACGGGACAGAGACTTCTATGGCTACACCTTC. Amino acid sequence: CASSRDRDFYGYTF. This chain uses TRBV18 with TRBJ1-2, with 7 nucleotides matching TRBD1. Per germline, CDR1 KGHSH and CDR2 LQKENI. CDR3 length: 14 amino acids. The V and J ends lost 4 bases and 4 bases, in that order; junction bases with no gene match: 6. Variable domain in full (rest from reference TRBV18 and TRBJ1-2): NAGVMQNPRHLVRRRGQEARLRCSPMKGHSHVYWYRQLPEEGLKFMVYLQKENIIDESGMPKERFSAEFPKEGPSILRIQQVVRGDSAAYFCASSRDRDFYGYTFGSGTRLTVV.

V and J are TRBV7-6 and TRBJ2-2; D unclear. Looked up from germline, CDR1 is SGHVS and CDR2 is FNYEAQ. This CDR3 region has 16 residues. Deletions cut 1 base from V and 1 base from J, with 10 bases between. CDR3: CASSLDRVLNTGELFF. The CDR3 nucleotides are TGTGCCAGCAGCTTAGATAGGGTGTTGAACACCGGGGAGCTGTTTTTT. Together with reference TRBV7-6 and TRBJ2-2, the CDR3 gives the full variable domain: GAGVSQSPRYKVTKRGQDVALRCDPISGHVSLYWYRQALGQGPEFLTYFNYEAQQDKSGLPNDRFSAERPEGSISTLTIQRTEQRDSAMYRCASSLDRVLNTGELFFGEGSRLTVL.

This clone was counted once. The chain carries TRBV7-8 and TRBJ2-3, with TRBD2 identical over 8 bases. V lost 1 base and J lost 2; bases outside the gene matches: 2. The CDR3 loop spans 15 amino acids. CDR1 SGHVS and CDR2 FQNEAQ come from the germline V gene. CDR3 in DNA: TGTGCCAGCAGCTTAGGGCGGGGGGCCACAGATACGCAGTATTTT. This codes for CASSLGRGATDTQYF.

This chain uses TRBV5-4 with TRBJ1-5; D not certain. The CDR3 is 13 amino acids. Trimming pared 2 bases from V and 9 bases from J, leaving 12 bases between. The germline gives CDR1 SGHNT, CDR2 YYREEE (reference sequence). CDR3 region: CASSFNPQRPQHF. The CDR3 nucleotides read TGTGCCAGCAGCTTCAACCCCCAGAGGCCCCAGCATTTT.

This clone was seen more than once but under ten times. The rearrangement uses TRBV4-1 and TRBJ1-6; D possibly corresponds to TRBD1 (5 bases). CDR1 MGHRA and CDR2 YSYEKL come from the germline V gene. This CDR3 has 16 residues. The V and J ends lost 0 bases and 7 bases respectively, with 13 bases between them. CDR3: CASSQEVFQGNSPLHF. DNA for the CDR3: TGCGCCAGCAGCCAAGAAGTTTTTCAGGGAAATTCACCCCTCCACTTT.

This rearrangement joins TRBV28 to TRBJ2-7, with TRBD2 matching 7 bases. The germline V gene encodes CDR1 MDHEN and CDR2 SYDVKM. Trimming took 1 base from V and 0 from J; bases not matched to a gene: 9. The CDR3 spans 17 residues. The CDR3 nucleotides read TGTGCCAGCAGTTTATTGGGTGTTTCGGGAGGCTCCTACGAGCAGTACTTC. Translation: CASSLLGVSGGSYEQYF.

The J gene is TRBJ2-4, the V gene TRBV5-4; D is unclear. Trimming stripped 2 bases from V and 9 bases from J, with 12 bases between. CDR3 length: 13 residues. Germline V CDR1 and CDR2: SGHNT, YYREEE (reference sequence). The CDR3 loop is CASSLNGPAIQYF. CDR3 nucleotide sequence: TGTGCCAGCAGCTTAAACGGGCCCGCCATTCAGTACTTC.